One sample yielded the 9 T cell receptor beta chains listed below, sequenced in a study of blood T cells in healthy people across ages. Alongside a J-beta primer mix, a sample-barcoded 5' primer served in a second PCR lasting about 7 to 12 cycles. A single record per CDR3 protein comes from TCRdb applying MiXCR to the 5' RACE reads. This sample has 650,000 to 1,000,000 distinct CDR3 sequences, with about 47% found just once. Sequencing was done on a sample of blood. These receptors all stem from a man at least 80 years old in good health.

The chain couples TRBV29-1 to TRBJ2-5, with a tentative D call TRBD2 (6 bases). CDR3 length equals 15 residues. With 2 bases removed from V and 5 bases from J, the gap between germline ends came to 18 bases. Germline assignment: CDR1 SQVTM and CDR2 ANQGSEA. This CDR3 reads CSVETRDGSGETQYF. CDR3 in DNA: TGCAGCGTTGAAACGCGGGACGGCTCGGGGGAGACCCAGTACTTC.

In this sample, this clonotype turned up a few times. The chain is built from TRBV12-3 or TRBV12-4 and TRBJ2-1; D uncertain. Trimming removed 5 bases at V and 0 bases at J, with 11 bases between. This CDR3 is built from 15 residues. CDR3 sequence reads: CASSDLLSSYNEQFF. CDR3 in DNA: TGTGCCAGCAGTGACCTTTTGAGCTCCTACAATGAGCAGTTCTTC.

This chain uses TRBV29-1 with TRBJ2-2, with D possibly called TRBD1 or TRBD2 (5 bases each). V lost 5 bases and J 3 bases, leaving 7 bases between the germline ends. In germline, CDR1 is SQVTM, CDR2 ANQGSEA. The CDR3 contains 12 residues. CDR3 nucleotides: TGCAGCGTTAGGGGAGACACCGGGGAGCTGTTTTTT. Amino acids: CSVRGDTGELFF.

This clonotype was observed a handful of times. V usage is TRBV20-1 and J usage is TRBJ1-6; D not certain. This CDR3 has 16 residues. The V end was cut by 6 bases, the J end by 0 bases, with 15 bases between. Germline V gene lookup returns CDR1 DFQATT and CDR2 SNEGSKA (reference sequence). In DNA, the CDR3 is TGCAGTGCGCCCGGGGTTCAGAGCTCCTATAATTCACCCCTCCACTTT. This encodes CSAPGVQSSYNSPLHF.

The table lists this clonotype with a few counts. This may be a read error, as it is one base from a much larger clone. The V gene is TRBV5-4, the J gene TRBJ2-1, with 10 bases fitting TRBD2. This CDR3 has 15 residues. CDR1 is SGHNT and CDR2 is YYREEE in the germline V gene (reference sequence). V was pared by 2 bases and J by 5 bases, with 4 bases of the junction left unmatched. DNA for the CDR3: TGTGCCAGCAGCTTTTACCTAGCGGGAGACAATGAGCAGTTCTTC. Encoded protein: CASSFYLAGDNEQFF.

The chain uses TRBV29-1 and TRBJ1-6, with D tentatively TRBD1 (6 bases). V lost 6 bases and J lost 9, with 15 bases in between. The CDR3 sequence is 13 residues long. Germline-derived CDR1 and CDR2 are SQVTM and ANQGSEA. The CDR3 reads CSVSGGSGSPLHF. The CDR3 DNA is TGCAGCGTGAGCGGGGGCTCGGGTTCACCCCTCCACTTT.

The genes are TRBV7-9 and TRBJ2-5; the D gene is possibly TRBD2 (5 bases). V dropped 9 bases and J dropped 5 bases, with 13 bases sitting between them. CDR3 length equals 12 residues. Germline CDR1 reads SEHNR; CDR2 reads FQNEAQ (reference sequence). In DNA form, the CDR3 reads TGTGCCAGTTCGGAGTGGGAGGAGACCCAGTACTTC. As protein: CASSEWEETQYF.

The chain has TRBV7-9 and TRBJ2-1, with 10 bases fitting TRBD1. The V and J ends lost 5 bases and 8 bases, in that order; junction bases with no gene match: 6. CDR3 length: 14 residues. Germline assignment: CDR1 SEHNR and CDR2 FQNEAQ (reference sequence). The CDR3 reads CASSTGTGVDEQFF. As DNA, the CDR3 is TGTGCCAGCAGCACCGGGACAGGGGTCGATGAGCAGTTCTTC.

J is TRBJ2-5 and V is TRBV11-2; 7 bases match TRBD1. Judging by the DNA end, TRBJ2-7 fits better; the J call may be wrong. The germline V gene has CDR1 SGHAT and CDR2 FQNNGV. The length of the CDR3 is 16 residues. DNA for the CDR3: TGTGCCAGCAGCTTAGGGCAGGGGGTCCCCCCCTACGAGCAGTACTTC. This sequence encodes CASSLGQGVPPYEQYF.